This TCR beta chain was observed in a study of preoperative IRX-2 immunotherapy in early breast cancer. Germline CDR1 reads MDHEN; CDR2 reads SYDVKM. This CDR3 is 15 amino acids long. Data came from immunoSEQ multiplex PCR; TCRdb stores just in-frame clones and leaves some out. The data hold 2,000 to 2,500 clones, with around 80% observed a single time. Regarding this clone: One end of the junction is discordant with germline, which a read error may explain.

Stated treatment: preoperative locoregional IRX-2 cytokine immunotherapy. Patients received preoperative, locoregional IRX-2 cytokine immunotherapy in a phase Ib study. The input for sequencing was tumor tissue, taken before IRX-2 immunotherapy. This clonotype was obtained from a human donor with breast cancer. The V gene is TRBV28, the J gene TRBJ2-3, with D perhaps TRBD2 (6 bases). CDR3 sequence: CASSVAGTVTDMQYF. The CDR3 DNA reads TGTGCCAGCAGTGTAGCCGGGACTGTTACAGATATGCAGTATTTT. Full variable domain (missing parts from reference TRBV28 and TRBJ2-3): DVKVTQSSRYLVKRTGEKVFLECVQDMDHENMFWYRQDPGLGLRLIYFSYDVKMKEKGDIPEGYSVSREKKERFSLILESASTNQTSMYLCASSVAGTVTDMQYFGPGTRLTVL.